The clone carrying this T cell receptor (beta chain) was seen a few times. No antigen is known for it. This entry comes from a study of T cells after yellow fever vaccination. Germline V CDR1 and CDR2: SQVTM, ANQGSEA. The CDR3 spans 11 residues. Germline trimming cut 7 bases from V and 9 bases from J; bases unmatched to any gene: 2. General study results and limits: Abundant clonotypes from the bulk population could get into FACS-sorted repertoires as contaminants. The booster saw the reappearance of most primary-vaccination clones (approximately 96% CD4, 88% CD8).

5'RACE template switching produced TCR cDNA carrying a universal primer site and UMIs. TCRdb reprocessed the 5' RACE reads with MiXCR, giving one entry per CDR3 protein. The data contain hundreds of thousands of distinct CDR3 sequences, less than 20% of them singletons. V is TRBV29-1 and J is TRBJ2-3; TRBD2 aligns across 12 bases. The receptor's source is a man younger than 45 who received the YFV17D yellow fever vaccine. Material: PBMCs, obtained 15 days after the yellow fever booster vaccination. CDR3 region: CSGLAGVTQYF. The CDR3 DNA reads TGCAGCGGACTAGCGGGAGTAACGCAGTATTTT.